The sequence of this T cell receptor (beta chain) was determined in a study of cytomegalovirus exposure and HLA in healthy donors. The study's findings and limits: Presence/absence comparisons presumed near-even sequencing depth among donors. Within a later analysis, the majority of CMV-associated TCR beta chains appeared HLA-restricted.

As for this clone: Antigen specificity is unknown.

It was with 60 Vbeta and 13 Jbeta primers that the PCR ran. Profiled with immunoSEQ multiplex PCR; TCRdb holds only in-frame clones, not every one. The sample shows 150,000 to 250,000 clones, 79% of them seen only once. The germline V gene has CDR1 MNHEY and CDR2 SVGAGI. The CDR3 sequence is 14 residues long. Between the trimmed V and J ends, which lost 0 bases and 1 base, there was a span of 6 bases. The gene calls are TRBV6-5 and TRBJ2-5, with TRBD1 as a possible D gene (6 bases). This TCR came from a girl aged 10 to 17 in good health and CMV-seropositive. Sequencing input: PBMCs. The CDR3 nucleotides read TGTGCCAGCAGTTACTCAGGGGGCCAAGAGACCCAGTACTTC. Its translation: CASSYSGGQETQYF.